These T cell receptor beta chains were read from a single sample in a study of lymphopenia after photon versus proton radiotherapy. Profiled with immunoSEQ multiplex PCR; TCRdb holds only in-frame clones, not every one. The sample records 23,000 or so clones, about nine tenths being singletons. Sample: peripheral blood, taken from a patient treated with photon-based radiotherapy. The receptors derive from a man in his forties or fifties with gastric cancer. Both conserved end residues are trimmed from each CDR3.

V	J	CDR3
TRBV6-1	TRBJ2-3	ASSVDRGNTDTQY
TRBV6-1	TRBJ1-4	ASSPPGTWNEKLF
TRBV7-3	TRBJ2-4	ASSLSGQGNIQY
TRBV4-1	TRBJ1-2	ASSQDTQKGYT
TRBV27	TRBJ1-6	ASSLSNSPLH
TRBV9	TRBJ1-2	ASSVVLGYGYT
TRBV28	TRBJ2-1	ASSLGLGGNEQF
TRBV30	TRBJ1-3	AWSVTGGNTIY
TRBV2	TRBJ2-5	ASSVGQQETQY
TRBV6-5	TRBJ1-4	ASSMGAVKEKLF
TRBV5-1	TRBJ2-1	ASTKQGGVYNEQF
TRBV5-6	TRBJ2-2	ASSLAQGYTGELF
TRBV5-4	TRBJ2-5	ASSLTVGETQY
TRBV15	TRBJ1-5	ATSAPTGEPQH
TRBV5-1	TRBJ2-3	ASSLVGADTQY
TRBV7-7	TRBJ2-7	ASSPSPGYEQY
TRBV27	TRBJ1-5	ASSLSSGRVGQPQH
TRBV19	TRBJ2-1	ASSTSGSTYNEQF
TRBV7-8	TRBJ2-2	ASSPGLAGVTGELF
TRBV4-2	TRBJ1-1	ASSQVGRNTEAF
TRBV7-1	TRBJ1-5	ASSPQGARFSNQPQH
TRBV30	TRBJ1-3	AWSVLVMGSAGNTIY
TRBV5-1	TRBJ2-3	ASSSLTSGGATQY
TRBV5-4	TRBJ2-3	ASSRTGVTDTQY
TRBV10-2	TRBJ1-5	ASREGQGPSQPQH
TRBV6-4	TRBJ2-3	ASKGLAGSGTQY
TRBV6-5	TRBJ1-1	ASSYSSTGPEAF
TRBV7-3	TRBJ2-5	ASSSQGAREETQY
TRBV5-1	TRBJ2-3	ASSLSQGLTDTQY
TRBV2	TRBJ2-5	ASSQETQY
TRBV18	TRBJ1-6	ASSPQTLEGSPLH
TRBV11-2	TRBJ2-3	ASSLGRTEDTQY
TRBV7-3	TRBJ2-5	ASSLAGSQETQY
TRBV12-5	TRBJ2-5	ASGFRTLYQETQY
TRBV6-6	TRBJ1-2	ASSYSSGDGYT
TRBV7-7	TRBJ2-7	ASSPVAGGDEQY
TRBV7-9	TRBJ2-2	ASSLGDTGELF
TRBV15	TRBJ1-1	ATSRRSDRVAF
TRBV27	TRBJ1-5	ASSLYQGNQPQH
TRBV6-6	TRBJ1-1	ASSYSISATETEAF
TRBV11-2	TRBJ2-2	ASKGRGGELF
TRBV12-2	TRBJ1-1	ASRLKYVNTEAF